A selection of T cell receptor beta chains follows, all from one sample in a study of blood T cells in healthy people across ages. TCRdb itself ran the 5' RACE reads through MiXCR, one entry per CDR3 protein. The table shows 1.5 million to 2 million distinct CDR3 sequences, with 28% occurring only once. Sequencing was done on a sample of blood. The receptors here all came from a woman in her 30s in good health. Both conserved end residues are part of each CDR3. D genes are given only for firm matches. Where a row states a size, it is once, few, many or the class of an expanded clone; other rows omit it.

D	size	length	V	J	CDR3	DNA
.	.	15	TRBV7-2	TRBJ2-3	CASSLRLARADTQYF	TGTGCCAGCAGCTTACGGCTAGCTAGGGCAGATACGCAGTATTTT
.	.	16	TRBV29-1	TRBJ2-5	CSASLGAGTHQETQYF	TGCAGCGCCTCCCTAGGGGCCGGGACCCACCAAGAGACCCAGTACTTC
.	.	16	TRBV20-1	TRBJ2-1	CSAREPLGVANNEQFF	TGCAGTGCTAGAGAACCCCTAGGAGTAGCGAATAATGAGCAGTTCTTC
.	.	16	TRBV21-1	TRBJ1-2	CASSKDRRRQSYGYTF	TGTGCCAGCAGCAAAGACAGGCGCAGGCAAAGCTATGGCTACACCTTC
.	few	16	TRBV4-1	TRBJ1-5	CASSPGRVGRNQPQHF	TGCGCCAGCAGCCCCGGACGGGTTGGCCGGAATCAGCCCCAGCATTTT
.	.	14	TRBV18	TRBJ2-7	CASSLSTGGDEQYF	TGTGCCAGCTCATTGAGCACAGGGGGGGACGAGCAGTACTTC
TRBD2	many	16	TRBV6-6	TRBJ2-5	CASTPGRGGRTETQYF	TGTGCCAGCACCCCGGGCCGCGGGGGTCGTACAGAGACCCAGTACTTC
.	.	13	TRBV2	TRBJ1-3	CASSVEPGNTIYF	TGTGCCAGCAGTGTGGAGCCTGGAAACACCATATATTTT
.	.	12	TRBV20-1	TRBJ2-5	CSAIGGKETQYF	TGCAGTGCTATAGGGGGTAAAGAGACCCAGTACTTC
TRBD1	.	15	TRBV11-2	TRBJ1-1	CASSRRRQGYTEAFF	TGTGCCAGCAGCCGAAGGCGACAGGGCTACACTGAAGCTTTCTTT